A selection of T cell receptor beta chains follows, all from one sample in a study of blood T cell repertoires in COVID-19. Sequencing used immunoSEQ multiplex PCR; TCRdb keeps in-frame clones, though not all of them. The sample consists of about 89,000 clones, roughly 80% of them appearing once. Sequencing was performed on peripheral blood. All receptors come from a human donor in a cohort sampled during active COVID-19. The CDR3 runs from the conserved cysteine through the conserved F or W. A D gene is named only where the DNA matches it firmly.

v_gene	j_gene	d_gene	CDR3aa
TRBV11-2	TRBJ2-7	.	CASSLRGDEQYF
TRBV27	TRBJ1-6	.	CASSFDQGRSPLHF
TRBV5-4	TRBJ1-5	TRBD1	CASSLLDREGQPQHF
TRBV2	TRBJ2-5	TRBD1	CATETGGDLETQYF
TRBV14	TRBJ2-1	.	CASSQAGVYNEQFF
TRBV11-2	TRBJ1-2	.	CASSSKGLSDYGYTF
TRBV12-5	TRBJ2-5	.	CASGVQETQYF
TRBV6-2/TRBV6-3	TRBJ1-2	.	CASSYESYGYTF
TRBV12-3/TRBV12-4	TRBJ2-7	TRBD2	CASTRGVRTEQYF
TRBV5-6	TRBJ2-2	.	CASSPRQYTGELFF